These T cell receptor beta chains were read from a single sample in a study of blood T cell repertoires in COVID-19. Assay: immunoSEQ multiplex PCR; the TCRdb copy retains only in-frame clones and omits some. Of 250,000 to 350,000 clones detected, around 86% appear once; the ten largest clones hold 0.94%. The sample comprised peripheral blood. Receptor source: a woman in her thirties or forties who had recovered from COVID-19. CDR3s include the opening cysteine and the closing phenylalanine or tryptophan. D genes are given only for firm matches. Clone size is not always given. Where it is, it says once, few, many or a class for expanded clones.

V gene,J gene,D gene,clone size,CDR3 protein,CDR3 DNA
TRBV27,TRBJ2-6,-,-,CASSPYGANVLTF,TGTGCCAGCAGTCCGTATGGGGCCAACGTCCTGACTTTC
TRBV7-2,TRBJ2-1,TRBD2,few,CASSDRTSGLHNEQFF,TGTGCCAGCAGCGACAGGACTAGCGGGTTACACAATGAGCAGTTCTTC
TRBV18,TRBJ1-2,TRBD1,once,CASSPDRVLNGYTF,TGTGCCAGCTCACCTGACAGGGTTCTCAATGGCTACACCTTC
TRBV6-2/TRBV6-3,TRBJ2-5,-,-,CASSTLLLRETQYF,TGTGCCAGCAGTACGCTACTTTTACGGGAGACCCAGTACTTC
TRBV28,TRBJ2-3,-,-,CASSPAGADTQYF,TGTGCCAGCAGTCCCGCAGGGGCAGATACGCAGTATTTT
TRBV7-3,TRBJ2-1,-,-,CASSSQGRGRLGNEQFF,TGTGCCAGCAGCTCCCAGGGGAGGGGACGGCTGGGCAATGAGCAGTTCTTC
TRBV5-4,TRBJ2-3,TRBD2,-,CASSRGGPSSTDTQYF,TGTGCCAGCAGCCGGGGGGGACCCTCTAGCACAGATACGCAGTATTTT
TRBV7-2,TRBJ1-4,-,-,CASSLRQGLNEKLFF,TGTGCCAGCAGCTTAAGGCAGGGCCTTAATGAAAAACTGTTTTTT
TRBV9,TRBJ2-7,TRBD1,-,CASSAPGQGREEQYF,TGTGCCAGCAGCGCACCGGGACAGGGACGCGAGGAGCAGTACTTC
TRBV6-5,TRBJ1-1,TRBD1,once,CASSNRGRFSEAFF,TGTGCCAGCAGTAACAGGGGGCGATTTTCTGAAGCTTTCTTT
TRBV6-5,TRBJ1-3,-,once,CASSYSSGSGNTIYF,TGTGCCAGCAGTTACTCATCCGGTTCTGGAAACACCATATATTTT
TRBV18,TRBJ2-7,-,-,CASSPRGRGDSYEQYF,TGTGCCAGCTCACCACGGGGCAGGGGGGACTCCTACGAGCAGTACTTC
TRBV5-1,TRBJ2-3,TRBD2,-,CASSLGTRGDTQYF,TGCGCCAGCAGCTTGGGGACTAGGGGAGATACGCAGTATTTT
TRBV30,TRBJ2-3,TRBD2,-,CAWGGTSDTDTQYF,TGTGCCTGGGGGGGTACTAGCGACACAGATACGCAGTATTTT
TRBV7-6,TRBJ1-4,-,-,CASSLAPEFNEKLFF,TGTGCCAGCAGCTTAGCGCCAGAATTTAATGAAAAACTGTTTTTT
TRBV24-1,TRBJ2-3,TRBD1,-,CATSDSGQGYTDTQYF,TGTGCCACCAGTGATTCTGGACAGGGATACACAGATACGCAGTATTTT
TRBV11-2,TRBJ2-7,TRBD2,-,CASTLGLVDEQYF,TGTGCCAGCACCCTGGGACTAGTCGACGAGCAGTACTTC
TRBV7-3,TRBJ2-1,TRBD2,-,CASSLMGGTSGSVEQFF,TGTGCCAGCAGCTTAATGGGGGGGACTAGCGGGAGTGTTGAGCAGTTCTTC
TRBV24-1,TRBJ2-2,-,-,CATSESAESGELFF,TGTGCCACCAGTGAGTCAGCGGAGAGCGGGGAGCTGTTTTTT
TRBV6-5,TRBJ1-6,-,-,CASGQTLGSPLHF,TGTGCCAGTGGACAGACTTTAGGTTCACCCCTCCACTTT
TRBV7-2,TRBJ2-3,TRBD2,-,CASSPGTSGTEGVDTQYF,TGTGCCAGCAGCCCCGGGACTAGCGGGACAGAAGGGGTAGATACGCAGTATTTT
TRBV7-9,TRBJ2-1,TRBD2,-,CASSFGLAGVTEQFF,TGTGCCAGCAGCTTTGGGCTAGCGGGAGTTACTGAGCAGTTCTTC
TRBV18,TRBJ1-1,TRBD1,-,CASSPVGTAANTEAFF,TGTGCCAGCTCACCAGTGGGGACAGCGGCGAACACTGAAGCTTTCTTT
TRBV11-3,TRBJ1-1,TRBD1,-,CASSLDGGTGSHF,TGTGCCAGCAGCTTAGACGGGGGGACAGGGAGCCATTTT
TRBV19,TRBJ2-7,TRBD2,-,CASSIAGLAGGPRYEQYF,TGTGCCAGTAGTATAGCCGGACTAGCGGGAGGGCCTCGGTACGAGCAGTACTTC
TRBV7-2,TRBJ2-3,TRBD2,-,CASSLRLAASTDTQYF,TGTGCCAGCAGCCTGCGACTAGCGGCTAGCACAGATACGCAGTATTTT
TRBV20-1,TRBJ2-7,TRBD2,-,CSASSSGSFPYEQYF,TGCAGTGCTAGTTCTAGCGGGAGCTTCCCCTACGAGCAGTACTTC
TRBV18,TRBJ1-4,TRBD1,-,CASSPDRNEKLFF,TGTGCCAGCTCACCGGACAGGAATGAAAAACTGTTTTTT
TRBV28,TRBJ1-1,TRBD1,once,CASSSGQASMNTEAFF,TGTGCCAGCAGTTCCGGACAGGCTTCAATGAACACTGAAGCTTTCTTT
TRBV10-1,TRBJ2-1,-,-,CASSESNSYSYNEQFF,TGCGCCAGCAGTGAGTCGAACAGTTACTCCTACAATGAGCAGTTCTTC
TRBV18,TRBJ2-5,-,-,CASSPRSSQETQYF,TGTGCCAGCTCACCACGTTCATCCCAAGAGACCCAGTACTTC
TRBV11-3,TRBJ1-4,-,once,CASSLDGANEKLFF,TGTGCCAGCAGCTTAGACGGTGCTAATGAAAAACTGTTTTTT
TRBV12-3/TRBV12-4,TRBJ1-1,-,-,CASSFTSDTEAFF,TGTGCCAGCAGTTTTACCTCAGACACTGAAGCTTTCTTT
TRBV19,TRBJ2-1,TRBD2,once,CASSYGAGEREQFF,TGTGCCAGTAGCTACGGGGCGGGAGAGCGGGAGCAGTTCTTC
TRBV29-1,TRBJ2-1,TRBD2,-,CSVEGLENEQFF,TGCAGCGTTGAGGGACTAGAAAATGAGCAGTTCTTC
TRBV19,TRBJ1-1,-,-,CASTNREGKEAFF,TGTGCCAGTACCAATAGAGAGGGAAAGGAAGCTTTCTTT
TRBV28,TRBJ2-1,TRBD2,-,CASTPGGGFYNEQFF,TGTGCCAGCACCCCCGGGGGGGGCTTCTACAATGAGCAGTTCTTC
TRBV5-1,TRBJ2-2,-,-,CASSLSQGGNTGELFF,TGCGCCAGCAGCTTGTCCCAGGGGGGGAACACCGGGGAGCTGTTTTTT